Below, 11 T cell receptor beta chains from the same sample are listed, as sequenced in a study of blood T cell repertoires in COVID-19. This table comes from immunoSEQ multiplex PCR, and its TCRdb copy is limited to in-frame clones, with some not included. The sample carries about 89,000 clones, around three quarters recorded once. Sequenced: peripheral blood. These receptors originate from a woman at least 80 years old with acute or convalescent COVID-19.

DNA of the CDR3: TGCAGCGTTGAAGGGGGCGGCAATCAGCCCCAGCATTTT. This translates into CSVEGGGNQPQHF. The chain has TRBV29-1 and TRBJ1-5; weak D call: TRBD1 (5 bases). V was pared by 1 base and J by 2 bases, with 6 bases between. CDR1 and CDR2 from the germline V gene are SQVTM and ANQGSEA. CDR3 size: 13 residues.

V is TRBV5-5 and J is TRBJ2-1, with D perhaps matching TRBD2 (5 bases). Germline V gives CDR1 SGHKS, CDR2 YYEKEE (reference sequence). The V gene lost 5 bases and the J gene lost 6 bases, with 15 bases spanning the gap. This CDR3 contains 14 residues. CDR3 nucleotide sequence: TGTGCCAGCAGTCGAGGGTCGGCCGGCAATGAGCAGTTCTTC. Its protein product is CASSRGSAGNEQFF.

This chain uses TRBV19 with TRBJ1-3, with D unclear. The CDR3 has 16 amino acids. The V and J ends lost 7 bases and 2 bases respectively, with 18 bases between them. Germline loops: CDR1 LNHDA, CDR2 SQIVND (reference sequence). The CDR3 DNA reads as TGTGCCAGTAACAGCCCCGGCCTTCCAGCTGGAAACACCATATATTTT. As protein: CASNSPGLPAGNTIYF.

The V call is TRBV6-6, the J call TRBJ1-1, with 7 bases identical to TRBD1. Germline V CDR1 and CDR2: MNHNY, SVGAGI (reference sequence). CDR3 size: 15 residues. J gave up 3 bases and V 7 bases, and 11 bases lay outside the gene matches. CDR3 bases: TGTGCCAGCACAGACAGGGATGGAGGGGACACTGAAGCTTTCTTT. Translated: CASTDRDGGDTEAFF.

V is TRBV18 and J is TRBJ2-3; 7 nucleotides line up with TRBD1. The CDR3 covers 16 residues. J was trimmed by 0 bases and V by 2 bases; bases with no gene match: 5. From germline, CDR1 is KGHSH and CDR2 LQKENI. The DNA of the CDR3 is TGTGCCAGCTCACCAGACAGGGTCCGTAGCACAGATACGCAGTATTTT. Its translation is CASSPDRVRSTDTQYF. Filled out from reference TRBV18 and TRBJ2-3, the complete variable domain reads NAGVMQNPRHLVRRRGQEARLRCSPMKGHSHVYWYRQLPEEGLKFMVYLQKENIIDESGMPKERFSAEFPKEGPSILRIQQVVRGDSAAYFCASSPDRVRSTDTQYFGPGTRLTVL.

This rearrangement joins TRBV10-3 to TRBJ1-2, with D possibly TRBD1 on 6 matching bases. The germline V gene encodes CDR1 ENHRY and CDR2 SYGVKD. V was clipped by 5 bases and J by 0 bases, with 13 bases between them. The CDR3 runs to 15 residues. CDR3 sequence reads: CAISRRDRSNYGYTF. The CDR3 DNA reads TGTGCCATCAGTCGCCGCGACAGGTCTAACTATGGCTACACCTTC.

This clone was detected once. The rearrangement links TRBV7-9 to TRBJ2-5, with a possible D match to TRBD1 (6 bases). CDR1 is SEHNR, CDR2 FQNEAQ, per germline (reference sequence). This CDR3 is built from 16 residues. The germline V and J ends were trimmed by 3 bases and 5 bases, with 19 bases remaining between them. CDR3 residues: CASSLGSAGASETQYF. The CDR3 DNA reads TGTGCCAGCAGCTTGGGATCAGCAGGGGCGTCGGAGACCCAGTACTTC.

This clone occurred once. The chain couples TRBV7-9 to TRBJ2-3; TRBD2 matches 7 bases. V was pared by 1 base and J by 4 bases, with 2 bases of the junction left unmatched. The germline V gene has CDR1 SEHNR and CDR2 FQNEAQ (reference sequence). The CDR3 has 14 amino acids. The CDR3 DNA reads TGTGCCAGCAGCTTAGGACTAGCAGCAGATACGCAGTATTTT. Translated, it gives CASSLGLAADTQYF. The full variable domain, in which reference TRBV7-9 and TRBJ2-3 provide the parts outside the CDR3, is DTGVSQNPRHKITKRGQNVTFRCDPISEHNRLYWYRQTLGQGPEFLTYFQNEAQLEKSRLLSDRFSAERPKGSFSTLEIQRTEQGDSAMYLCASSLGLAADTQYFGPGTRLTVL.

This chain connects TRBV5-1 to TRBJ1-5; weak D call: TRBD1 (6 bases). CDR1 and CDR2 from the germline V gene are SGHRS and YFSETQ. Trimming stripped 4 bases from V and 4 bases from J, with 9 bases between. The CDR3 spans 13 residues. The CDR3 nucleotides read TGCGCCAGCAGCCCGGACAGAAATCAGCCCCAGCATTTT. Encoded protein: CASSPDRNQPQHF.

The gene calls are TRBV4-2 and TRBJ2-7; 14 nucleotides align to TRBD2. The CDR3 consists of 16 residues. Germline values: CDR1 LGHNA, CDR2 YNFKEQ. V lost 4 bases, J lost 7 bases, and 9 bases stayed unmatched. CDR3 nucleotides: TGTGCCAGCAGCCTCTCGACTAGCGGGGGGGCGGGTGAGCAGTACTTC. Translation gives CASSLSTSGGAGEQYF.

V and J are TRBV24-1 and TRBJ2-3; D is unclear. This CDR3 contains 16 residues. Germline CDR1 KGHDR, CDR2 SFDVKD. The V end was cut by 2 bases, the J end by 2 bases, with 13 bases between. CDR3 in DNA: TGTGCCACCAGTGATTCTCGGTATCTCCCCACAGATACGCAGTATTTT. Protein sequence: CATSDSRYLPTDTQYF.